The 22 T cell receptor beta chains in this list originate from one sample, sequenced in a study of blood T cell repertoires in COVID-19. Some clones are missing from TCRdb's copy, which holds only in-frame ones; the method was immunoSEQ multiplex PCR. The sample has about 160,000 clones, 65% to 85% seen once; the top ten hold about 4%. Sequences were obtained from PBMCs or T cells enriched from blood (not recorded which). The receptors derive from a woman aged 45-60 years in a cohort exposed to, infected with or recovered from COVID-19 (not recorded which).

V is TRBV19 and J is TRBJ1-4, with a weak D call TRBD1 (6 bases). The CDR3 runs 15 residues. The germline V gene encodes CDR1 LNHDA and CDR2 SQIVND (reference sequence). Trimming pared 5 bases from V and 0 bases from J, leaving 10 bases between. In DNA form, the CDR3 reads TGTGCCAGTAGTGGACAGATTGCAACTAATGAAAAACTGTTTTTT. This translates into CASSGQIATNEKLFF.

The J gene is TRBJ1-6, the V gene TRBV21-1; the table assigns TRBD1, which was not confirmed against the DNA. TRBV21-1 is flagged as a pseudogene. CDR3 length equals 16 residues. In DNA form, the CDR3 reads TGTGCCAGCAGCAAGGCTTCTCGACAGGGGAATTCACCCCTCCACTTT. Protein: CASSKASRQGNSPLHF.

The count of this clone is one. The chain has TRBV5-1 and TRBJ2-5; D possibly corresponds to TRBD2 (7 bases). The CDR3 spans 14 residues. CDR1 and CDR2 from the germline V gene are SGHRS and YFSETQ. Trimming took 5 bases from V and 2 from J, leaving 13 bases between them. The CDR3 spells CASRGGLAQETQYF. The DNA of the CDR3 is TGCGCCAGCAGGGGGGGGCTAGCGCAAGAGACCCAGTACTTC. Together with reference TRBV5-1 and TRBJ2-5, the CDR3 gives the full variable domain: KAGVTQTPRYLIKTRGQQVTLSCSPISGHRSVSWYQQTPGQGLQFLFEYFSETQRNKGNFPGRFSGRQFSNSRSEMNVSTLELGDSALYLCASRGGLAQETQYFGPGTRLLVL.

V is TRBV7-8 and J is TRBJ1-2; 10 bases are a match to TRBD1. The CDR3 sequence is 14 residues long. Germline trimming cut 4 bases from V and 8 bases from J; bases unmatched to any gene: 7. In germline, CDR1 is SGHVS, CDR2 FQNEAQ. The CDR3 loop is CASSSQGTGEGYTF. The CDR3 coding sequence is TGTGCCAGCAGCTCGCAGGGGACAGGGGAAGGCTACACCTTC.

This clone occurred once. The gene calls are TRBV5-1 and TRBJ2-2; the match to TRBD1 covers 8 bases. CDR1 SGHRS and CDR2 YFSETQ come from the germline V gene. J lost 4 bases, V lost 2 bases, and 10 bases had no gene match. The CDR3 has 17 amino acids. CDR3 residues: CASSFFSGGASTGELFF. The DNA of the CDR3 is TGCGCCAGCAGCTTTTTCTCAGGGGGCGCGTCCACCGGGGAGCTGTTTTTT.

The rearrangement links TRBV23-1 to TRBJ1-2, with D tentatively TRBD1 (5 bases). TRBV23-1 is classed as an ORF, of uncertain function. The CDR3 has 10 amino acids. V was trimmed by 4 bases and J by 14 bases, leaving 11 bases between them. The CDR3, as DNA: TGCGCCAGCAGTCCATTCCGGGGGACCTTC. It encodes CASSPFRGTF.

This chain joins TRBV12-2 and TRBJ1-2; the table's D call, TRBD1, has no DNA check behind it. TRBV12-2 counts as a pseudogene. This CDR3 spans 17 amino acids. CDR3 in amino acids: CASRLARDREYNYGYTF. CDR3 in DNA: TGTGCAAGTCGCTTAGCGCGTGACAGAGAATATAACTATGGCTACACCTTC.

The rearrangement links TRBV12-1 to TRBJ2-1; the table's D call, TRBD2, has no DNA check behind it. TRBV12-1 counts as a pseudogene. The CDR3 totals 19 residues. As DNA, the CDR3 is TGTGCCAGCAGCCCCAGGACTAGCGGGAGTACCCCTTCCTACAATGAGCAGTTCTTC. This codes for CASSPRTSGSTPSYNEQFF.

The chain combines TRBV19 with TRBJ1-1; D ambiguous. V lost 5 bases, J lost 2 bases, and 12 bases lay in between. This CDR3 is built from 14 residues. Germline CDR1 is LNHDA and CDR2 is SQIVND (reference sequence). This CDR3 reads CASSARLENTEAFF. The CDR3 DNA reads TGTGCCAGTAGTGCCCGACTGGAAAACACTGAAGCTTTCTTT.

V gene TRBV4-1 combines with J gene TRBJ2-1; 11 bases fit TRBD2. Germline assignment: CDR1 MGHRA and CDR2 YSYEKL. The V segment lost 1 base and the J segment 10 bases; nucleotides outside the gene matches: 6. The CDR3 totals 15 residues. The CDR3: CASSQGSGGAYEQFF. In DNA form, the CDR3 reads TGCGCCAGCAGCCAAGGTAGCGGGGGGGCTTACGAGCAGTTCTTC.

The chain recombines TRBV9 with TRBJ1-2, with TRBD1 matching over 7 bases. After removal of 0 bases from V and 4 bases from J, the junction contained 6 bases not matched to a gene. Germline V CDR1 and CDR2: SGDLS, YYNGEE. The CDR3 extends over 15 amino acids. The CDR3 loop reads CASSVGQGDPYGYTF. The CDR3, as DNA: TGTGCCAGCAGCGTAGGCCAGGGGGACCCCTATGGCTACACCTTC.

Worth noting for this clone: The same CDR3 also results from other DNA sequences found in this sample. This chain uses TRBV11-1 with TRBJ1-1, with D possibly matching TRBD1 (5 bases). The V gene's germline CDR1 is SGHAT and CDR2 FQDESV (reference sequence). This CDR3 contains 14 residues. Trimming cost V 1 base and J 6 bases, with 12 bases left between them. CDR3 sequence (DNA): TGTGCCAGCAGCTTAGGAAGGGGTGGTTCTGAAGCTTTCTTT. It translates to CASSLGRGGSEAFF.

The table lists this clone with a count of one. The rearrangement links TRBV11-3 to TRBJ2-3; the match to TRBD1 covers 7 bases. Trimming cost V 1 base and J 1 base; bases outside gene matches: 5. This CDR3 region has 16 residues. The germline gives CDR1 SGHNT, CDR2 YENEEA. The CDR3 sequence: CASSLGVQGRTDTQYF. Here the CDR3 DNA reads TGTGCCAGCAGCTTAGGGGTACAGGGGCGCACAGATACGCAGTATTTT.

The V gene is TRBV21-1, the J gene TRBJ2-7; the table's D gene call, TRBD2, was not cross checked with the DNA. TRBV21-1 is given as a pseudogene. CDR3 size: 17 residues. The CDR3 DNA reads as TGTGCCAGCAGCAAAGCTGGTAGCGGGGACATAACCTACGAGCAGTACTTC. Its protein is CASSKAGSGDITYEQYF.

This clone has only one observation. The CDR3, as DNA: TGTGCCAGCAGTCGCCGACAGGGTGAAAAACTGTTTTTT. Translation: CASSRRQGEKLFF. J is TRBJ1-4 and V is TRBV9; 7 nucleotides align to TRBD1. CDR1 is SGDLS and CDR2 is YYNGEE in the germline V gene. This CDR3 has 13 residues. With 5 bases clipped from V and 7 bases from J, the junction kept 5 bases outside the gene matches.

This chain's CDR3 is CASSLSPGAGPNYGYTF. The DNA for the CDR3 is TGTGCCAGCAGTTTATCACCCGGGGCGGGGCCCAACTATGGCTACACCTTC. The gene calls are TRBV28 and TRBJ1-2, with D possibly being TRBD1 (5 bases). Germline CDR1 MDHEN, CDR2 SYDVKM. This CDR3 has 17 residues. Between the trimmed V and J ends, which lost 1 base and 2 bases, there was a span of 17 bases.

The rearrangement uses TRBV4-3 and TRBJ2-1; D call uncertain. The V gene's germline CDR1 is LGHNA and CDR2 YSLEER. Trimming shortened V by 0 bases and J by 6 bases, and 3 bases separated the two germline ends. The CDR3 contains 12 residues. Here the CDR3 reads CASSQEANEQFF. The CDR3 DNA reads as TGCGCCAGCAGCCAAGAGGCCAATGAGCAGTTCTTC.

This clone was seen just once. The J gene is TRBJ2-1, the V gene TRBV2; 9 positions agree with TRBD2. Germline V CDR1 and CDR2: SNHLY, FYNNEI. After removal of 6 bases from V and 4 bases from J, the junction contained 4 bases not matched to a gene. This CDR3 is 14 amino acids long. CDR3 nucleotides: TGTGCCAGCAGCGGGACTAGCCAATACAATGAGCAGTTCTTC. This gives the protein CASSGTSQYNEQFF.

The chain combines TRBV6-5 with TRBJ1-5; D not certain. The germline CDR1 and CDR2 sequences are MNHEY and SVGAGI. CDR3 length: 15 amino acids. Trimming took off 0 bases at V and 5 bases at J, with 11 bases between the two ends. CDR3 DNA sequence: TGTGCCAGCAGTTACTCGTTCAGGATGGATCAGCCCCAGCATTTT. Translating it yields CASSYSFRMDQPQHF.

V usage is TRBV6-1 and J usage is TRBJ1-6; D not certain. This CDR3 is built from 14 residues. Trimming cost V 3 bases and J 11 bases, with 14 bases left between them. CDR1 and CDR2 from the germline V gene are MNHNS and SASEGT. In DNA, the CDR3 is TGTGCCAGCAGTGATGAGGGAATGAGGACACCCCTCCACTTT. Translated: CASSDEGMRTPLHF.

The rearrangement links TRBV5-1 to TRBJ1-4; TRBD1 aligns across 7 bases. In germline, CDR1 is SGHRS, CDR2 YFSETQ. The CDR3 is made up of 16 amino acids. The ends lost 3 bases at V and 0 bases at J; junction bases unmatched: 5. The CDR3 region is CASSYTGTATNEKLFF. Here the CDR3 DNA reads TGCGCCAGCAGCTATACCGGGACAGCAACTAATGAAAAACTGTTTTTT. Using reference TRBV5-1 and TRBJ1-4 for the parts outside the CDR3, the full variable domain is KAGVTQTPRYLIKTRGQQVTLSCSPISGHRSVSWYQQTPGQGLQFLFEYFSETQRNKGNFPGRFSGRQFSNSRSEMNVSTLELGDSALYLCASSYTGTATNEKLFFGSGTQLSVL.

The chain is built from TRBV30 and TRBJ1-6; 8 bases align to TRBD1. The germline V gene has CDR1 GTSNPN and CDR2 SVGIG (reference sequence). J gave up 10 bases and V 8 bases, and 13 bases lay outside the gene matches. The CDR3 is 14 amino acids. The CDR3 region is CATRPGGPGSPLHF. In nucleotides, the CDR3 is TGTGCCACCCGCCCAGGGGGCCCGGGCTCACCCCTCCACTTT.